A single sample is the source of the 4 T cell receptor beta chains below, sequenced in a study of blood T cell repertoires in COVID-19. Generated by immunoSEQ multiplex PCR, the TCRdb table keeps only in-frame clones and is missing some. The table has over 110,000 clones, roughly 85% seen once. The sample was peripheral blood. Receptors were obtained from a man aged 55 to 70 with acute or convalescent COVID-19.

The CDR3 bases are TGTGCCACCCCGGTGACCCGGACTAGCGGGAACACCGGGGAGCTGTTTTTT. It is translated as CATPVTRTSGNTGELFF. The J gene is TRBJ2-2, the V gene TRBV19; 10 bases match TRBD2. The V segment lost 10 bases and the J segment 1 base; nucleotides outside the gene matches: 12. The germline gives CDR1 LNHDA, CDR2 SQIVND (reference sequence). This CDR3 region has 17 residues.

On this clone: Relative to the germline gene, one junction end is altered; a read error may explain this. The chain carries TRBV10-3 and TRBJ1-1; 7 nucleotides align to TRBD1. This CDR3 is 14 amino acids long. CDR1 and CDR2 from the germline V gene are ENHRY and SYGVKD. CDR3 DNA: TGTGCCATCAGCGATGACAGGGCGAACCCTGAAGCTTTCTTT. Translating gives CAISDDRANPEAFF.

The rearrangement joins TRBV5-1 to TRBJ2-3, with a possible D match to TRBD1 (6 bases). Germline CDR1 SGHRS, CDR2 YFSETQ. The CDR3 spans 14 residues. Deletions cut 4 bases from V and 3 bases from J, with 12 bases between. This CDR3 reads CASSPPGQTDTQYF. CDR3 nucleotides: TGCGCCAGCAGCCCCCCCGGACAGACAGATACGCAGTATTTT. Full variable domain (rest looked up from reference TRBV5-1 and TRBJ2-3): KAGVTQTPRYLIKTRGQQVTLSCSPISGHRSVSWYQQTPGQGLQFLFEYFSETQRNKGNFPGRFSGRQFSNSRSEMNVSTLELGDSALYLCASSPPGQTDTQYFGPGTRLTVL.

This clone was recorded only once. This rearrangement joins TRBV19 to TRBJ1-5; D is unclear. Trimming removed 3 bases at V and 0 bases at J, with 12 bases between. Germline CDR1 LNHDA, CDR2 SQIVND (reference sequence). This CDR3 is 16 amino acids long. The chain's CDR3 is CASSIGRGYSNQPQHF. CDR3 in DNA: TGTGCCAGTAGTATTGGGCGGGGTTATAGCAATCAGCCCCAGCATTTT. The full variable domain, with the rest looked up from reference TRBV19 and TRBJ1-5, is DGGITQSPKYLFRKEGQNVTLSCEQNLNHDAMYWYRQDPGQGLRLIYYSQIVNDFQKGDIAEGYSVSREKKESFPLTVTSAQKNPTAFYLCASSIGRGYSNQPQHFGDGTRLSIL.